This section outlines one T cell receptor (beta chain) sequence together with its context. Its antigen is unknown. At the junction V is shortened by 3 bases and J by 7 bases; bases outside the gene matches: 12. Spanning cysteine to phenylalanine, the CDR3 consists of 15 amino acids. Only CDR3 DNA remains: 45 bases, in frame from the first base. Based on the germline V gene, the CDR1 and CDR2 sequences are SGHRS and YFSETQ. This entry belongs to a study of cytomegalovirus exposure and HLA in healthy donors (dated by TCRdb to 2015 to 2018). Regarding the study in general: According to an earlier analysis of 587 of the donors, 150 million to 200 million T cells yielded 90 million to 140 million unique TCR beta sequences and about 300 Gb of sequence data. An early release that covered about 640 HLA-typed donors contained approximately 300 gigabases of sequencing data and about 93 million unique TCR sequences. HLA typing included class I and class II loci at four-digit resolution. Because of strong linkage in the cohort, roughly five DR-DQ haplotypes were treated as single units for association and clustering. Of the roughly 410 genotyped donors, approximately 80% were placed in the genetic ancestry cluster associated with self-reported Caucasian donors. All discovery cohort repertoires had been generated on a single sequencing platform. An earlier analysis of around 580 of the donors used high-throughput TCR beta sequencing to judge whether each TCR beta V gene segment behaved as functional or pseudogenic. Typing coverage varied by locus: roughly 620-640 donors for A, B, C, DRB1 and DQB1; approximately 500 for DQA1; approximately 610 for DPA1; 400 to 480 for DPB1. Rather than drawing on any new phenotypic data, the later analysis identified candidate immune exposures from TCR beta sequences and the way those sequences occurred across donors. A later analysis re-examined previously published TCR beta repertoires from 500 to 700 donors and added high-resolution HLA genotyping to investigate patterns of TCR occurrence. Genome-wide SNP genotypes for about 60% of the roughly 700 donors were used in a later genetic analysis, which treated that subset as a discovery cohort. The study aimed to test whether signatures of past pathogen exposure could be identified by cataloging public T cell receptors. The T cell repertoires of under 750 subjects were profiled by immunosequencing and related to cytomegalovirus serostatus. Alongside the repertoire data, information on donor age, sex, ethnicity and CMV serostatus was compiled. On average, about 200,000 unique TCR beta nucleotide sequences were sequenced per donor among fewer than 500 genotyped donors of the cohort, with around 19% of those sequences being non-productive. High-throughput TCR immunosequencing, statistical association of individual TCRs with disease status, and machine learning were combined to predict cytomegalovirus infection status. Besides the first cohort of hundreds of subjects, a separate validation cohort made up of 120 or so different subjects was used. The study at large found these results: A later analysis found that TCR association rates varied across HLA loci, with DRB1 alleles showing the most associated TCRs and HLA-C alleles the fewest. In the study, about 150 TCR beta chains were listed as associated with cytomegalovirus. For the cohort, immune exposure information was limited to CMV serostatus. Some IMGT-functional V segments, including TRBV6-2 and TRBV6-3, could not be told apart with the 87-base-pair reads, so those segments were excluded. Across donors, most TCR sequences were observed very rarely, whereas some public TCRs were present in many individuals. A few of the identified cytomegalovirus-associated TCR beta chains were confirmed in vitro to be specific for cytomegalovirus antigens. A later analysis found that most CMV-associated TCR beta chains appeared HLA-restricted, with HLA associations seemingly driven largely by CMV exposure. When HLA alleles, especially DR and DQ, strongly co-occurred, TCR associations were difficult to assign to individual alleles. In a later analysis, several top co-occurrence clusters were reported to appear linked to parvovirus B19, influenza, CMV and Epstein-Barr virus. A cluster of highly shared sequence variants was judged likely to represent a technical artifact of the sequencing pipeline. Linkage disequilibrium might explain the correlated functional status among segregating V segments, but an unknown experimental factor could not be excluded. In this cohort, only TCR beta chains were sequenced, and detectable features were limited by the absence of alpha or paired-chain data. Because some donors lacked HLA typing at each locus, the association tests relied only on the typed subset. A later genetic analysis associated a missense DCLRE1C variant with V-gene and J-gene trimming of TCR beta chains, and an independent cohort replicated the association. It was suggested by the authors that the approach could potentially be generalized to other disease states and immunological phenotypes. In a later analysis, HLA-associated TCR beta chains showed more clonal expansion and lower generation probabilities than non-associated chains that were equally common. The earlier analysis of fewer than 750 of the donors excluded roughly 17 rarely observed V segments, including chromosome 9 orphons, because counts were too low. The classifier was reported to diagnose cytomegalovirus status with high specificity and sensitivity in both the original and validation cohorts. An earlier analysis of 587 of the donors showed that most TCR beta V segments appeared in productive rearrangements either about 87% or about 30% of the time, which broadly matched IMGT annotations. A further reported finding was that TCR beta sequences accurately predicted the HLA-A and HLA-B alleles for most subjects in the first cohort. Compared with the roughly 700-donor mean, donors in an Asian-associated ancestry cluster had fewer N-insertions in productive TCRs, according to a later genetic analysis. The presence/absence analyses assumed that sequencing depth was roughly uniform across donors, and that assumption may not be true. At a false discovery rate of 0.05, a later analysis linked around 17,000 TCR beta sequences to specific HLA alleles.

Libraries were constructed by the immunoSEQ multiplex PCR assay. For the multiplex PCR, a mixture combining 60 forward primers for TCR Vbeta segments and 13 reverse primers for TCR Jbeta segments was used. A multiplex PCR assay on genomic DNA amplified the CDR3 region of rearranged TCR beta genes. On the Illumina HiSeq System, the amplified TCR beta libraries were sequenced as 87-base-pair reads. As for how the authors treated the data: A later analysis tallied around 87 million unique TCR beta chains across the roughly 610 repertoires, and about 12 million of those chains were shared by two or more donors. Raw reads were error-corrected and collapsed into unique sequences with a nearest-neighbor algorithm that merged closely related sequences to remove PCR and sequencing errors. Alignment of CDR3 sequences to IMGT reference sequences was used to assign V, D and J gene segments. Each retained sequence needed at least a six-nucleotide match to both a V gene segment and a J gene segment. Rearrangements were called productive when the CDR3 lacked stop codons and stayed in frame with V and J; all others were non-productive. Following IMGT convention, CDR3 was defined as the stretch from the second conserved V-encoded cysteine to the conserved J-encoded phenylalanine. The earlier analysis of some 540 of the donors excluded any sequence lacking an unambiguous match to a single V gene segment. In an earlier analysis of approximately 590 of the donors, a V segment was called functional when productive rearrangements were above 56.7%, and segregating when the standard deviation between donors exceeded 5%. To diagnose cytomegalovirus status from the catalog of TCR beta chain sequences, a statistical classification framework was built. V and J gene assignment, in a later analysis, came from comparing TCR nucleotide sequences with IMGT/GENE-DB human TR gene sequences. The TCRdist pipeline was used in a later analysis to assign CDR3 sequences and most-parsimonious VDJ recombination scenarios. A later analysis defined each TCR beta chain by its CDR3 amino acid sequence plus V-gene family, and excluded reads lacking a unique V-gene family. As a way to deal with suspected cross-contamination and a sequencing artifact, a later analysis dropped roughly 620 nucleotide sequences that were highly shared and had low generation probability. For each public chain, a later analysis derived a clonal expansion index from normalized ranks of inferred template counts within each repertoire. In a later analysis, generation probabilities were computed using a VDJ recombination model fitted to out-of-frame rearrangements, and the results were checked against IGoR. In a later analysis, hypergeometric tests were used to score TCR-TCR, TCR-HLA and TCR-CMV co-occurrence, with a repertoire-size bias correction applied to TCR pairs. False discovery rates were estimated in a later analysis by permuting HLA or CMV assignments 20 times. In a later analysis, co-occurring TCRs were grouped using DBSCAN, with TCRdist sequence similarity added in when clustering inside HLA-allele-positive subsets. For co-occurrence clustering, repertoires with fewer than 30,000 or more than 120,000 public chains were excluded, along with five repertoires with anomalous nucleotide sharing. The clones in this table, taken by TCRdb from immuneACCESS, are in-frame only. Not every clone is retained; where verified, under half of the shortfall comes from an unresolved V gene, and the cause of the rest is unknown. The D gene and trimming were derived from the DNA, and the V and J assignments and clone size from that table. Per the sample table, the count is about 32,000 clones. The ten largest clones add up to 4.8% of the sample.

In total, more than 500 healthy bone marrow donors made up the cohort. At the time of sampling, all cohort members were nominally healthy, though unrecorded immune exposures were likely present. The donor tested CMV seronegative and was one of the 352 seronegative cohort members. A peripheral blood sample was collected from each donor, and TCR beta sequencing was performed on peripheral blood mononuclear cells. The Qiagen DNeasy Blood Extraction Kit was used to extract genomic DNA from the blood cell samples. The chain links TRBV5-1 with TRBJ1-1; 7 bases in the middle match TRBD1. The sequenced sample was PBMCs. The clonotype was recovered from a female donor in good health and CMV-seronegative. The CDR3 is CASSSGGTVEFEAFF. The nucleotide sequence reads TGCGCCAGCAGCTCGGGGGGGACAGTTGAATTTGAAGCTTTCTTT.